This entry lists 4 T cell receptor beta chains sequenced from one sample in a study of T cell responses to AZD1222 COVID-19 vaccine. The data were produced by immunoSEQ multiplex PCR, yet TCRdb's version contains in-frame clones alone and is incomplete. The table has under 95,000 clones, 87% seen once. This material consisted of peripheral blood, taken 28 days after the second AZD1222 dose. The receptors stem from an adult who received the AZD1222 COVID-19 vaccine.

J is TRBJ1-5 and V is TRBV1. TRBV1 corresponds to a pseudogene. The CDR3 contains 16 residues. The CDR3 sequence is CTSSQTEIFGNQPQHF. The CDR3 nucleotides are TGCACCAGCAGCCAGACCGAGATCTTCGGGAATCAGCCCCAGCATTTT.

The chain carries TRBV9 and TRBJ2-3; 12 bases match TRBD2. The CDR3 spans 17 residues. Germline CDR1 reads SGDLS; CDR2 reads YYNGEE. J lost 2 bases, V lost 4 bases, and 8 bases had no gene match. The chain's CDR3 is CASSRGTSGGSTDTQYF. For the CDR3, the DNA is TGTGCCAGCAGCAGAGGCACTAGCGGGGGGTCCACAGATACGCAGTATTTT.

The J gene is TRBJ2-3, the V gene TRBV7-2; TRBD2 matches 9 bases. This CDR3 region has 14 residues. The V gene end was trimmed by 3 bases and the J gene end by 4 bases; junction bases not matched to a gene: 2. Germline V gene lookup returns CDR1 SGHTA and CDR2 FQGNSA. CDR3 nucleotides: TGTGCCAGCAGCTTCGCGGGGGGGGCAGATACGCAGTATTTT. It is translated as CASSFAGGADTQYF.

The V and J genes are TRBV12-3 or TRBV12-4 and TRBJ1-2; D is unclear. This CDR3 spans 11 amino acids. V lost 6 bases to trimming and J lost 4 bases, with 6 bases between them. The CDR3 reads CASRLVYGYTF. The CDR3 DNA reads as TGTGCCAGCAGGCTCGTCTATGGCTACACCTTC.